Described below is a single T cell receptor (beta chain) sequence and its context. This clone turned up a few times. It has no known antigen specificity. No clone much larger than this one lies a single base away; base qualities are absent. This specimen comes from a study of radiotherapy plus CTLA-4 blockade in lung cancer (dated by TCRdb to the late 2010s). Regarding the complete study: Objective responses occurred in roughly 20% of enrolled patients, and around 30% achieved disease control. What the work shows at the level of the full study, not this receptor alone: Early dynamic changes in blood T cell clones, together with increased serum interferon-beta after radiation, were reported as the strongest predictors of response. After treatment with radiotherapy and ipilimumab, TCR clones that originated in tumors expanded in peripheral blood.

Library preparation was by the immunoSEQ multiplex PCR assay. As stored in TCRdb, this immuneACCESS dataset retains in-frame rearrangements with V and J assigned. A fraction of the clones does not appear; measured against another copy, unresolved V genes explain less than half of the discrepancy, and the remainder lacks a known reason. This sample is represented by roughly 59,000 clones; approximately 67% of them were singletons. Approximately 8.3% of the sample is held by the ten biggest clonotypes. Focal radiation therapy combined with CTLA-4 blockade (ipilimumab) was tested in patients with chemo-refractory metastatic non-small-cell lung cancer. Reading the germline V gene (reference sequence) gives CDR1 MNHEY and CDR2 SMNVEV. Measured from the cysteine to the phenylalanine, the CDR3 is 15 residues long. The CDR3 DNA has 45 bases and is translated from base 1. V and J are truncated by 3 bases and 3 bases respectively, leaving an intervening sequence of 13 bases.

The sequencing here drew on peripheral blood, taken from a patient treated with radiotherapy plus ipilimumab. The chain employs TRBV27 and TRBJ2-3; the D gene is perhaps TRBD2, on 6 matching bases. The sequence came from a human donor with non-small cell lung cancer whose response to radiotherapy plus ipilimumab could not be evaluated. CDR3 loop: CASSLGLRGTDTQYF. The DNA sequence follows: TGTGCCAGCAGTTTGGGACTGCGCGGGACAGATACGCAGTATTTT.